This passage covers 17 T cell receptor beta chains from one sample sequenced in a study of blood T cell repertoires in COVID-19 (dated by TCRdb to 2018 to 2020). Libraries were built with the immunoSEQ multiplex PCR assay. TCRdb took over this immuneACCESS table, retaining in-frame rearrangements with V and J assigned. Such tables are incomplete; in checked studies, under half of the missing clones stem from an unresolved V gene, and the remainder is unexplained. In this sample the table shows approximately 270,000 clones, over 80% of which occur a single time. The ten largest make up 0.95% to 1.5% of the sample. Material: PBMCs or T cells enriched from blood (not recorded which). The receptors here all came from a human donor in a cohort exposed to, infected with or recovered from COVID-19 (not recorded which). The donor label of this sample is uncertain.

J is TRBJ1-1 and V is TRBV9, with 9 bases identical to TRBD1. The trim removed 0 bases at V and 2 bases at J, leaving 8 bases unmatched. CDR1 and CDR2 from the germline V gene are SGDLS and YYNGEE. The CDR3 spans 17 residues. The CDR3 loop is CASSVAPGTGPNTEAFF. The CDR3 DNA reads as TGTGCCAGCAGCGTAGCCCCCGGGACAGGGCCAAACACTGAAGCTTTCTTT. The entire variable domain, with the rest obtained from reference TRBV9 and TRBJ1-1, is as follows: DSGVTQTPKHLITATGQRVTLRCSPRSGDLSVYWYQQSLDQGLQFLIQYYNGEERAKGNILERFSAQQFPDLHSELNLSSLELGDSALYFCASSVAPGTGPNTEAFFGQGTRLTVV.

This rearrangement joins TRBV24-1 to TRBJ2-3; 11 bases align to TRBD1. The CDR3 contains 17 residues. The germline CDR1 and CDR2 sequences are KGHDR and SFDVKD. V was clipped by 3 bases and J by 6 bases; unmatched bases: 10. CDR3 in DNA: TGTGCCACCAGTGATGCCGTGGGGACAGGGGGTTCGGATACGCAGTATTTT. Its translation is CATSDAVGTGGSDTQYF.

CDR3 protein: CASSLGGFFTDTQYF. In nucleotides, the CDR3 is TGTGCCAGCAGCTTAGGCGGGTTTTTCACAGATACGCAGTATTTT. This rearrangement joins TRBV11-2 to TRBJ2-3; possible D gene TRBD2, 5 bases. Per the germline V gene, CDR1 is SGHAT and CDR2 is FQNNGV. V shed 1 base and J shed 2 bases, with 10 bases lying between them. The CDR3 loop spans 15 amino acids.

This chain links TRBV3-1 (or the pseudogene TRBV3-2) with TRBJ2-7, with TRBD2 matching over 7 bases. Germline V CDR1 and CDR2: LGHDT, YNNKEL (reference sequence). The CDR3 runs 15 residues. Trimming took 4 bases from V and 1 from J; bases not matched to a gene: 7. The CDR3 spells CASSPGIAGSYEQYF. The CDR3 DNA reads TGTGCCAGCAGCCCCGGGATAGCGGGTTCCTACGAGCAGTACTTC.

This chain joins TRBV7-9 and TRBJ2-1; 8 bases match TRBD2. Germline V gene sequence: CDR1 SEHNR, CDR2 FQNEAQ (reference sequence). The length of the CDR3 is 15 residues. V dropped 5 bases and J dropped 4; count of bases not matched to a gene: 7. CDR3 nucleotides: TGTGCCAGCAGCCCGTCCCGCGGGGGGTACAATGAGCAGTTCTTC. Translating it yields CASSPSRGGYNEQFF. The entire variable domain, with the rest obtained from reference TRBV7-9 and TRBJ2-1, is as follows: DTGVSQNPRHKITKRGQNVTFRCDPISEHNRLYWYRQTLGQGPEFLTYFQNEAQLEKSRLLSDRFSAERPKGSFSTLEIQRTEQGDSAMYLCASSPSRGGYNEQFFGPGTRLTVL.

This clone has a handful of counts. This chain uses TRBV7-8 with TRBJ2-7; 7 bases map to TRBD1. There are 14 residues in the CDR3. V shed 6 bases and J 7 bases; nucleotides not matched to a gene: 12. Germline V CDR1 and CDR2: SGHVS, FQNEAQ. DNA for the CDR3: TGTGCCAGCAGTTTGACAGGGCGGGCGAGGGAGCAGTACTTC. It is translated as CASSLTGRAREQYF.

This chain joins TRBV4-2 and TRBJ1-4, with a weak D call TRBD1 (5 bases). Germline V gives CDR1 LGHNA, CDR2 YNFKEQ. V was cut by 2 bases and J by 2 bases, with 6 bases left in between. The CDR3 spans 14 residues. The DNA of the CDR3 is TGTGCCAGCAGCCAATCAGGGACTAATGAAAAACTGTTTTTT. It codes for CASSQSGTNEKLFF.

CDR3 in DNA: TGTGCCTGGAAGGCGGGGTACGTGAACACTGAAGCTTTCTTT. It yields the protein CAWKAGYVNTEAFF. The chain couples TRBV30 to TRBJ1-1; D not resolved. In germline, CDR1 is GTSNPN, CDR2 SVGIG (reference sequence). The CDR3 is 14 residues long. Trimming stripped 4 bases from V and 0 bases from J, with 12 bases between.

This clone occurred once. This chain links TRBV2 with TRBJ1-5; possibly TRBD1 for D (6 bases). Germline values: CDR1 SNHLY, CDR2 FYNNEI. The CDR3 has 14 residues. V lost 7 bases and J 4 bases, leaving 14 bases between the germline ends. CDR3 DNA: TGTGCCAGCACTCGACGGGACACAAATCAGCCCCAGCATTTT. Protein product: CASTRRDTNQPQHF.

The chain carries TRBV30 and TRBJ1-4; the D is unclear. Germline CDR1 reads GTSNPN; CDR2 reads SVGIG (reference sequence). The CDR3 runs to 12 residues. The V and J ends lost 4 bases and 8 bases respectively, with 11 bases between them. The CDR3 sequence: CAWTGGGEKLFF. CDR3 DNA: TGTGCCTGGACCGGCGGAGGGGAAAAACTGTTTTTT.

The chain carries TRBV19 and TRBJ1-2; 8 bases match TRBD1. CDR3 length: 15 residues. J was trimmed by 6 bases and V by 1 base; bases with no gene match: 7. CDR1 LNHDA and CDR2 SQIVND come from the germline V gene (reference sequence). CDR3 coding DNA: TGTGCCAGTAGTATAGTAACCGGGACAGGTGATGGCTACACCTTC. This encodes CASSIVTGTGDGYTF. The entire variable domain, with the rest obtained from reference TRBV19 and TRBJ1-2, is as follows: DGGITQSPKYLFRKEGQNVTLSCEQNLNHDAMYWYRQDPGQGLRLIYYSQIVNDFQKGDIAEGYSVSREKKESFPLTVTSAQKNPTAFYLCASSIVTGTGDGYTFGSGTRLTVV.

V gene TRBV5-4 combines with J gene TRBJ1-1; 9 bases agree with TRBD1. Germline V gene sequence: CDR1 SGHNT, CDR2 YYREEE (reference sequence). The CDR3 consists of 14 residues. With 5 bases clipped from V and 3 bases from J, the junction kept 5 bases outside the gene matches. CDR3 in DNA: TGTGCCAGCAGGCGGGACAGGGCGGACACTGAAGCTTTCTTT. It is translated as CASRRDRADTEAFF.

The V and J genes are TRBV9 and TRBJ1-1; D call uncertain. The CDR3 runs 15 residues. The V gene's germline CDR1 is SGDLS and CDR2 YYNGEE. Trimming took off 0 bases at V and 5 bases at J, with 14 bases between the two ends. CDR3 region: CASSVVAGWDTEAFF. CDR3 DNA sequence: TGTGCCAGCAGCGTAGTGGCGGGGTGGGATACTGAAGCTTTCTTT.

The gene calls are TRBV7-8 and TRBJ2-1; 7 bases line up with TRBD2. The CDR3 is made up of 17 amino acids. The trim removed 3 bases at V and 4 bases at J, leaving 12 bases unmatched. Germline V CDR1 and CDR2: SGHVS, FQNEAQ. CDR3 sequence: CASSFRPTGTIYNEQFF. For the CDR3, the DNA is TGTGCCAGCAGCTTCAGGCCCACCGGGACTATATACAATGAGCAGTTCTTC.

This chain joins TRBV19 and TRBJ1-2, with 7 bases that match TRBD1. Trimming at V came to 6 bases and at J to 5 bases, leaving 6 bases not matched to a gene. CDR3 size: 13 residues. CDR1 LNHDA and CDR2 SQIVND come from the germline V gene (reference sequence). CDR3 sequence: CASRAGQAYGYTF. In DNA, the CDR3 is TGTGCCAGTAGGGCTGGACAGGCTTATGGCTACACCTTC. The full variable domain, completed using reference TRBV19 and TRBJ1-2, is DGGITQSPKYLFRKEGQNVTLSCEQNLNHDAMYWYRQDPGQGLRLIYYSQIVNDFQKGDIAEGYSVSREKKESFPLTVTSAQKNPTAFYLCASRAGQAYGYTFGSGTRLTVV.

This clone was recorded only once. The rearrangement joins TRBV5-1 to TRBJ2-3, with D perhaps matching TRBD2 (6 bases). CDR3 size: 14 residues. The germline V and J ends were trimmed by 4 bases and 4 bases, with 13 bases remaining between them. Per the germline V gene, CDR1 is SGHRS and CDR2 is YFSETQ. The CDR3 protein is CASSRGTAADTQYF. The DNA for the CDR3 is TGCGCCAGCAGCCGAGGGACTGCCGCAGATACGCAGTATTTT.

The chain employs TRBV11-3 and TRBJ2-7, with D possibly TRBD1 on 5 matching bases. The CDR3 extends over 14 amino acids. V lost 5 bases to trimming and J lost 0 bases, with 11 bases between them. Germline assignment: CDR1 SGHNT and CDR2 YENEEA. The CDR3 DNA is TGTGCCAGCAGCCCCGGACACAACTCCTACGAGCAGTACTTC. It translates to CASSPGHNSYEQYF. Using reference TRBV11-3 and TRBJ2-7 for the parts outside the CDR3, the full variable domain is EAGVVQSPRYKIIEKKQPVAFWCNPISGHNTLYWYLQNLGQGPELLIRYENEEAVDDSQLPKDRFSAERLKGVDSTLKIQPAELGDSAVYLCASSPGHNSYEQYFGPGTRLTVT.